The present TCR beta chain was sequenced within a study of cytomegalovirus exposure and HLA in healthy donors. In the PCR, 60 Vbeta and 13 Jbeta primers were used. Generated by immunoSEQ multiplex PCR, the TCRdb table keeps only in-frame clones and is missing some. The sample records approximately 97,000 clones, around 85% being singletons. Only a few counts were recorded for this clone. Losses at the gene ends were 6 bases for V and 6 bases for J; bases not matched to a gene: 11. CDR3 length equals 14 residues. Germline V gene lookup returns CDR1 MNHEY and CDR2 SMNVEV (reference sequence). V and J are TRBV27 and TRBJ2-7; TRBD2 matches 7 bases. The clonotype comes from a man in his forties in good health and CMV-seropositive. Specimen: PBMCs. The CDR3 loop is CASSPGASGLEQYF. The CDR3 nucleotides are TGTGCCAGCAGCCCCGGGGCTAGCGGACTCGAGCAGTACTTC.